The T cell receptor beta chain under discussion was sequenced for a study of blood T cell repertoires in COVID-19. Turning to the study itself: Sample material is recorded as cDNA or gDNA derived from T cells, B-cell-depleted T cells, or PBMCs.

The protocol was immunoSEQ multiplex PCR, while the TCRdb copy is restricted to in-frame clones and leaves out a portion. The data show approximately 200,000 clones, around 80% seen once. The V segment lost 2 bases and the J segment 4 bases; nucleotides outside the gene matches: 10. The CDR3 totals 16 residues. Germline V gene sequence: CDR1 KGHSH, CDR2 LQKENI. The J gene is TRBJ1-2, the V gene TRBV18, with 7 bases identical to TRBD1. Material: peripheral blood. This sequence originates from a woman in her forties or fifties with acute or convalescent COVID-19. CDR3: CASSPYPGDRLYGYTF. The CDR3 coding sequence is TGTGCCAGCTCACCATACCCCGGGGACAGACTCTATGGCTACACCTTC. Full variable domain (outside the CDR3, taken from reference TRBV18 and TRBJ1-2): NAGVMQNPRHLVRRRGQEARLRCSPMKGHSHVYWYRQLPEEGLKFMVYLQKENIIDESGMPKERFSAEFPKEGPSILRIQQVVRGDSAAYFCASSPYPGDRLYGYTFGSGTRLTVV.